Listed here is a single T cell receptor beta chain. The antigen remains unidentified. Sequencing used immunoSEQ multiplex PCR; TCRdb keeps in-frame clones, though not all of them. The repertoire consists of some 130,000 clones, with 80% to 90% occurring once and the leading ten covering less than 7%. The sample comes from a study of T cell responses to AZD1222 COVID-19 vaccine. Study-wide points: Distributed over spike, vaccine-associated CD4 TCRs predominated at 160-218 and 743-854.

V dropped 5 bases and J dropped 4 bases, with 9 bases sitting between them. CDR1 is LGHNA and CDR2 is YSLEER in the germline V gene. The CDR3 is 14 amino acids. The sample here was peripheral blood, taken on day 0 of AZD1222 vaccination. The source is an adult in good health. V is TRBV4-3 and J is TRBJ1-6; no firm D call. CDR3 DNA sequence: TGCGCCAGCAGCTCTCTCGGGTATAATTCACCCCTCCACTTT. Encoded protein: CASSSLGYNSPLHF.